The clone carrying this T cell receptor (beta chain) was observed many times. Its antigen is undetermined. With 3 bases removed from V and 8 bases from J, the gap between germline ends came to 10 bases. Per germline, CDR1 SEHNR and CDR2 FQNEAQ (reference sequence). CDR3 length: 12 amino acids. The data stem from a study of T cells after yellow fever vaccination. General study results and limits: The appearance of a small share of clonotypes in both CD4 and CD8 compartments was observed.

A process of 5'RACE template switching, which added a universal primer site and UMIs, was used to make TCR cDNA. In TCRdb, the 5' RACE reads were re-called with MiXCR into one record per CDR3 protein. The data show some 240,000 distinct CDR3 sequences, roughly 3.5% seen once. The clonotype comes from a man younger than 35 who received the YFV17D yellow fever vaccine. The chain uses TRBV7-9 and TRBJ1-2; D is unresolved. The starting material was PBMCs, obtained 15 days after the yellow fever booster vaccination. The chain's CDR3 is CASSFPGGGYTF. In nucleotides, the CDR3 is TGTGCCAGCAGCTTCCCGGGCGGCGGCTACACCTTC.